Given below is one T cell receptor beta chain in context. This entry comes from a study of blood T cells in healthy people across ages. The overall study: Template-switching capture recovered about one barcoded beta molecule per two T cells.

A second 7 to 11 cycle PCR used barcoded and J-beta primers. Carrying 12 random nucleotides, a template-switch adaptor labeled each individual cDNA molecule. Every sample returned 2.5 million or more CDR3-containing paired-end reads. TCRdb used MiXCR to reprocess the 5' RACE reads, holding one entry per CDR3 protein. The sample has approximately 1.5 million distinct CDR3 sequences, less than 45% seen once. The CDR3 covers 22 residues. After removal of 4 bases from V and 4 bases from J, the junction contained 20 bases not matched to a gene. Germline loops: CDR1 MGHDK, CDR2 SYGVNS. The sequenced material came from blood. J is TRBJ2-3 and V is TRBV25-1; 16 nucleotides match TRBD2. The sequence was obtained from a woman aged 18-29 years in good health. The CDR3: CASSGQNPGLAGGLSSSDTQYF. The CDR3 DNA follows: TGTGCCAGCAGTGGCCAGAACCCGGGACTAGCGGGAGGGCTGTCTAGTTCAGATACGCAGTATTTT.